This TCR beta chain was recovered during a study of blood T cell repertoires in COVID-19 (TCRdb year 2020). Context from the whole study: Samples covering the acute and convalescent phases of COVID-19 were provided by collaborators in the United States, Italy and Spain. The material from the prospective study consisted of cDNA or gDNA derived from T cells, B-cell-depleted T cells, or PBMCs. Subjects who had been exposed to COVID-19, were actively infected with it, or had recovered from it provided the deeply sampled blood TCRbeta repertoires that made up the dataset. The repertoires were made available in a free public database intended to serve as a resource for research on the immune response to SARS-CoV-2. Samples came from the ongoing ImmuneRACE study (first 160 participants) plus 1,254 subjects from 6 global collaborators. Nearly every sample came with metadata listing a de-identified subject ID, COVID-19 status, age in years and sex. Where available, HLA class I and class II types were taken from metadata supplied by the sample provider and were not determined by assay-based typing. Here is what the overall study found, with its caveats: Clinical and demographic metadata were provided uncurated, with the amount varying by source and participant.

Points on this clone: Its target antigen remains unknown. It has no much larger one-base neighbor in the sample; base qualities were not kept.

Participants in the prospective study were enrolled through a virtual design, were aged about 18 to 100 years, and lived in some 24 United States geographic areas. In the prospective study, participants were assigned to cohorts based on the clinical history participants reported in a screening survey and a study questionnaire. For ImmuneRACE Cohort 3, a participant was defined as recovered based on two consecutive negative NP/OP PCR tests, clearance by a healthcare professional, or resolution of symptoms. Mobile phlebotomists in the prospective study collected whole blood, serum and a nasopharyngeal or oropharyngeal swab from every participant. Prospective study participants could optionally give additional blood draws and questionnaires over a 2-month period. Prospective study blood samples were shipped either frozen or at room temperature before DNA extraction. The CDR3, from cysteine to phenylalanine, totals 13 residues. Only the CDR3 portion is preserved as DNA: 39 bases, with reading frame beginning at the first base. From the germline V gene, CDR1 is MNHEY and CDR2 is SVGAGI. Cut back by 2 bases and 4 bases, the V and J ends lie 7 bases apart.

The immunoSEQ Assay, a bias-controlled multiplex PCR, was used to amplify TCRbeta CDR3 regions from genomic DNA. In the source study's methods: Within the assay, amplification of reference gene primers was used to estimate how many nucleated cells each sample contained. To quantify the absolute abundance of each unique TCRbeta CDR3 rearrangement, sequence reads were collapsed and filtered. Productive Simpson clonality was computed per sample as the square root of Simpson's diversity index over productive rearrangements. Held by TCRdb, this immuneACCESS table contains in-frame sequences only and omits some clones. Under half of the omission traces to an unresolved V gene where checked; the cause of the rest is unknown. Clonal size and the V and J genes are those of that table, whereas D and trimming came from the DNA. This sample gives approximately 230,000 clones in total; 70% to 85% of them show up just once. The biggest ten clones account for around 16% of the sample.

The TCR comes from a man aged 40-49 years who had recovered from COVID-19. Sequenced material: PBMCs or T cells enriched from blood (not recorded which). This chain is built from TRBV6-5 and TRBJ2-3; a tentative D match to TRBD2 spans 5 bases. The nucleotide sequence reads as follows: TGTGCCAGCAGTTACCCCGGGGCAGATACGCAGTATTTT. Its protein product is CASSYPGADTQYF.